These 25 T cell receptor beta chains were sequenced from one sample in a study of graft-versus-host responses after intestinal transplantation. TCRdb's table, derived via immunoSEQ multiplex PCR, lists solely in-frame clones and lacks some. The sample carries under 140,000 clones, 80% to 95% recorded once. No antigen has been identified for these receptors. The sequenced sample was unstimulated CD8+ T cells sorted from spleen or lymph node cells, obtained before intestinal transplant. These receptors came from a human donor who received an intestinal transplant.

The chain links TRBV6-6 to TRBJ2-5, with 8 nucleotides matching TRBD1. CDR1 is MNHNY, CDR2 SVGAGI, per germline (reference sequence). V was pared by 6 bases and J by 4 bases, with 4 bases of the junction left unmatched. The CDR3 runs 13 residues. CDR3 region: CASSDRGPETQYF. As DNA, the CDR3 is TGTGCCAGCAGCGACAGGGGACCAGAGACCCAGTACTTC.

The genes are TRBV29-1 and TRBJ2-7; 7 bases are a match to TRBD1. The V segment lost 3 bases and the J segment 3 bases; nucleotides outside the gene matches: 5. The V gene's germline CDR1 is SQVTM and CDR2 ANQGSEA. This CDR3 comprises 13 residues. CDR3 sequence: CSVEGQSDYEQYF. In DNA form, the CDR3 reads TGCAGCGTTGAGGGACAGTCCGACTACGAGCAGTACTTC.

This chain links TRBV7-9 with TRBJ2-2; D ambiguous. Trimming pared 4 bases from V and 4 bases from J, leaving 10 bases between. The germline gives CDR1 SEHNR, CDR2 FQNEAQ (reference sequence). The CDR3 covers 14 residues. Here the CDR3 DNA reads TGTGCCAGCAGCTACCCCTGGGGCACCGGGGAGCTGTTTTTT. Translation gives CASSYPWGTGELFF.

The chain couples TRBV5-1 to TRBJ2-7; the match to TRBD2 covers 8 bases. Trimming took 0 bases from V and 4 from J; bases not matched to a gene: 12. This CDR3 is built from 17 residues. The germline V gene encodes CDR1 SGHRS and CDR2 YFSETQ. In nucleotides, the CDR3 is TGCGCCAGCAGCTTGGGTCCAGCGGGGGCCGAAAGATACGAGCAGTACTTC. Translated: CASSLGPAGAERYEQYF.

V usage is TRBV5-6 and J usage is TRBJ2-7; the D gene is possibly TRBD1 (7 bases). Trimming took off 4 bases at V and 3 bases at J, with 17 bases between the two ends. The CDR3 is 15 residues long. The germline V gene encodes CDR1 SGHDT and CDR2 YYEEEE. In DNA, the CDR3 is TGTGCCAGCAGCCCGGAGGGGGCTACTCTCTACGAGCAGTACTTC. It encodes CASSPEGATLYEQYF. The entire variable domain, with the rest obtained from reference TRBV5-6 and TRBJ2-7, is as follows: DAGVTQSPTHLIKTRGQQVTLRCSPKSGHDTVSWYQQALGQGPQFIFQYYEEEERQRGNFPDRFSGHQFPNYSSELNVNALLLGDSALYLCASSPEGATLYEQYFGPGTRLTVT.

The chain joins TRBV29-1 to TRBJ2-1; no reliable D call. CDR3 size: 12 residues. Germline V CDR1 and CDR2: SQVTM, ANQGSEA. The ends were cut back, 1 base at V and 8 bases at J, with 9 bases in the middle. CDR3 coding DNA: TGCAGCGTTGAAGGACCCCCAGATGAGCAGTTCTTC. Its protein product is CSVEGPPDEQFF.

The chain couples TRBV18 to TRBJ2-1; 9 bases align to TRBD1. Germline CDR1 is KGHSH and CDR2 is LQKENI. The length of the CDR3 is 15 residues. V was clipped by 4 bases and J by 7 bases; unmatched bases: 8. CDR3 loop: CASSQSGTGRNEQFF. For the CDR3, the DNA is TGTGCCAGCTCACAATCAGGGACAGGGAGGAATGAGCAGTTCTTC.

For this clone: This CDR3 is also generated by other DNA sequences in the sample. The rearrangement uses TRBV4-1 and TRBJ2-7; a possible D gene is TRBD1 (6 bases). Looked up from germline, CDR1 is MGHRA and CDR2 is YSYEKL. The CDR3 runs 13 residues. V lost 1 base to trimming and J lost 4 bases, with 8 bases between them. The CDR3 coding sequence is TGCGCCAGCAGCCAAGGAGGGGGATACGAGCAGTACTTC. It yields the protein CASSQGGGYEQYF.

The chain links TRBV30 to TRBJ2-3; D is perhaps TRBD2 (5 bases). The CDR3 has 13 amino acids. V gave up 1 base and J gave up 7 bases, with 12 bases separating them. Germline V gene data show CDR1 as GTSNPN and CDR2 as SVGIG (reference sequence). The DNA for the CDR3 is TGTGCCTGGAGTGCAGCGGAATTTTATACGCAGTATTTT. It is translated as CAWSAAEFYTQYF.

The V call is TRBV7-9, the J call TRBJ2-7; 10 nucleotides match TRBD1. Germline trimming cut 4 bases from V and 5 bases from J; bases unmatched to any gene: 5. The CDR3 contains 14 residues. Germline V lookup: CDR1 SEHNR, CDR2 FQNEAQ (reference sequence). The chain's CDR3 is CASSSDRGLDEQYF. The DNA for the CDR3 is TGTGCCAGCAGCTCGGACAGGGGGTTGGACGAGCAGTACTTC.

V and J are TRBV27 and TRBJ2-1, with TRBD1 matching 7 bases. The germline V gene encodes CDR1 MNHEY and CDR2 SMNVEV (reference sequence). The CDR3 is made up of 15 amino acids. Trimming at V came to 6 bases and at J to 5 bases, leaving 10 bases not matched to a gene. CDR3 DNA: TGTGCCAGCAGCGATTTGATGGACAGGAACAATGAGCAGTTCTTC. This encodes CASSDLMDRNNEQFF.

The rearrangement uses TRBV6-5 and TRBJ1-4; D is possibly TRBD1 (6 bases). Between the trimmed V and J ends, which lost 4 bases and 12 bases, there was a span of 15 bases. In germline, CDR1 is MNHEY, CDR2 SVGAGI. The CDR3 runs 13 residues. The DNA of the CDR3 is TGTGCCAGCAGTTGGGGGACAAGGCGGGAACTGTTTTTT. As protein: CASSWGTRRELFF.

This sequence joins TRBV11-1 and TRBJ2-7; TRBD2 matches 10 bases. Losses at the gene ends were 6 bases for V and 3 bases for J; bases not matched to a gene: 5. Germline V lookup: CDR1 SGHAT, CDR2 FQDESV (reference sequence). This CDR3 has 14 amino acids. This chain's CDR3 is CASRIAGGGYEQYF. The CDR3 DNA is TGTGCCAGCAGGATAGCGGGAGGCGGCTACGAGCAGTACTTC.

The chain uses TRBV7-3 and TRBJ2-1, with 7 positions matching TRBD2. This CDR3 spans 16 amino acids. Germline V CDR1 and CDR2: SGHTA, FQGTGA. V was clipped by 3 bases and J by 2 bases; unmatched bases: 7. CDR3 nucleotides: TGTGCCAGCAGCTTCCGGCGGGAGCCCCCCTACAATGAGCAGTTCTTC. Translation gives CASSFRREPPYNEQFF. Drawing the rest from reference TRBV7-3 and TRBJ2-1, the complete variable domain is GAGVSQTPSNKVTEKGKYVELRCDPISGHTALYWYRQSLGQGPEFLIYFQGTGAADDSGLPNDRFFAVRPEGSVSTLKIQRTERGDSAVYLCASSFRREPPYNEQFFGPGTRLTVL.

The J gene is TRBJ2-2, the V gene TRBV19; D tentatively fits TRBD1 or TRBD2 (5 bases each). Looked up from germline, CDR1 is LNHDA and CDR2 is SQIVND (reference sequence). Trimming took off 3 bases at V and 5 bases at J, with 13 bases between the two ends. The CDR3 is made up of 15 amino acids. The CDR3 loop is CASSMGDIMTGELFF. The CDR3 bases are TGTGCCAGTAGTATGGGGGATATCATGACCGGGGAGCTGTTTTTT.

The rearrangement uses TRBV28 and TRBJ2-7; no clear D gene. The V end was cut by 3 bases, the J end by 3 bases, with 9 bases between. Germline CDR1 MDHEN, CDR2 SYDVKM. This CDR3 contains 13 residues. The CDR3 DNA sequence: TGTGCCAGCAGTTTGAGTGGAAACTACGAGCAGTACTTC. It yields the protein CASSLSGNYEQYF.

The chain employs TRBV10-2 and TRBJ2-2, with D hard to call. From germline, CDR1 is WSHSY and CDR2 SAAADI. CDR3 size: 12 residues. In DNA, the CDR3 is TGCGGGACCGGAGCGAACACCGGGGAGCTGTTTTTT. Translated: CGTGANTGELFF.

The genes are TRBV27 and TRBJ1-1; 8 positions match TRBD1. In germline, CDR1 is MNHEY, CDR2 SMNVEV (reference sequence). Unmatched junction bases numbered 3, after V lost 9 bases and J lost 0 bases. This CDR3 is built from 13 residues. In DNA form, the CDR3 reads TGTGCCAGTCGGACAGGGATGAACACTGAAGCTTTCTTT. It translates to CASRTGMNTEAFF.

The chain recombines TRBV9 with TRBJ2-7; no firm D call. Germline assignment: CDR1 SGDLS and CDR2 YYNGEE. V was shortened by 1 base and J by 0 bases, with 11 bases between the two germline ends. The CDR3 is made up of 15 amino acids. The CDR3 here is CASSVWASSSYEQYF. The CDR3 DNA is TGTGCCAGCAGCGTATGGGCCTCTAGCTCCTACGAGCAGTACTTC.

The CDR3 loop reads CASSYAETYEQYF. In nucleotides, the CDR3 is TGTGCCAGCAGTTACGCCGAAACCTACGAGCAGTACTTC. This chain links TRBV6-5 with TRBJ2-7; no clear D. V gave up 2 bases and J gave up 2 bases, with 7 bases separating them. Germline V lookup: CDR1 MNHEY, CDR2 SVGAGI. The CDR3 sequence is 13 residues long.

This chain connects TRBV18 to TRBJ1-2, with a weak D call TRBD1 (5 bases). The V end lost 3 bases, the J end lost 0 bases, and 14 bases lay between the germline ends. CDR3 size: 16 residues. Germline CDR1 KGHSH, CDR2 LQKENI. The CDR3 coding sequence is TGTGCCAGCTCACCTCCGTCAGGGAAAGCTAACTATGGCTACACCTTC. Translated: CASSPPSGKANYGYTF. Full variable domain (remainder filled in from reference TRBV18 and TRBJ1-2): NAGVMQNPRHLVRRRGQEARLRCSPMKGHSHVYWYRQLPEEGLKFMVYLQKENIIDESGMPKERFSAEFPKEGPSILRIQQVVRGDSAAYFCASSPPSGKANYGYTFGSGTRLTVV.

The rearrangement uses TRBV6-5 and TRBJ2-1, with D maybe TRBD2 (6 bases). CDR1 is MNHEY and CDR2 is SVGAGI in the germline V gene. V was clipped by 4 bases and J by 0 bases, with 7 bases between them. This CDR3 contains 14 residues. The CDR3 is CASSSDYSYNEQFF. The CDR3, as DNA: TGTGCCAGCAGTTCGGACTACTCCTACAATGAGCAGTTCTTC.

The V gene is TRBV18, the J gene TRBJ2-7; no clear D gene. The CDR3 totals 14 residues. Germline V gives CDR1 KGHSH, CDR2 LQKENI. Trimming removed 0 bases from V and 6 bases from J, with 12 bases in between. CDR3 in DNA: TGTGCCAGCTCACCACCAATGAAAGCGCCCGAGCAGTACTTC. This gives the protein CASSPPMKAPEQYF.

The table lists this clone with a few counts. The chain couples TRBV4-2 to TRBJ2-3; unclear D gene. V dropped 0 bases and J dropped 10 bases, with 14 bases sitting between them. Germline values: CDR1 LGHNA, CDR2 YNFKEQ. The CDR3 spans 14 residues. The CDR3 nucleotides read TGTGCCAGCAGCCAAGATCAGCTCCTCCCACCGCAGTATTTT. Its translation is CASSQDQLLPPQYF.

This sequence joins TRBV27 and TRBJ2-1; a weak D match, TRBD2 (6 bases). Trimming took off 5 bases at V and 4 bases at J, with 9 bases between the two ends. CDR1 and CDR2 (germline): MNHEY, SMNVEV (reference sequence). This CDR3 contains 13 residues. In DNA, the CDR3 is TGTGCCAGCAGTCATGCGGGGTACAATGAGCAGTTCTTC. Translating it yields CASSHAGYNEQFF.